This T cell receptor (beta chain) appears in the sequencing data of a study of long-term antiretroviral therapy in people with HIV. The count of this clone is one. No antigen is known for it. Whole-study results and caveats: Blood in the study was drawn between the mid-2000s and the late 2010s, possibly under older ART regimens, which may be less effective than current ones.

Researchers ran immunoSEQ v3.0 at survey level. Clones were read by immunoSEQ multiplex PCR, and TCRdb kept only the in-frame ones, dropping some. Here the sample spans about 42,000 clones, roughly 86% being singletons. The germline CDR1 and CDR2 sequences are LGHNA and YNFKEQ. The CDR3 length is 14 residues. Trimming at V came to 3 bases and at J to 4 bases, leaving 4 bases not matched to a gene. The TCR sequence derives from a woman between 45 and 65 years old with HIV. The V gene is TRBV4-2, the J gene TRBJ2-7; 9 bases align to TRBD1. This specimen consisted of unsorted PBMCs, obtained 0.1 years before starting antiretroviral therapy. CDR3 in amino acids: CASSQTGGVYEQYF. The CDR3, as DNA: TGTGCCAGCAGCCAGACAGGGGGGGTTTACGAGCAGTACTTC.